Each of the 8 T cell receptor beta chains below was sequenced from the same sample in a study of T-cell memory formation after mild COVID-19. A single record per CDR3 protein comes from TCRdb applying MiXCR to the 5' RACE reads. The sample shows about half a million distinct CDR3 sequences, about 20% of them seen only once. The sequencing input was PBMCs or a T cell subset sorted from them (not recorded which). The receptor source for this set is an adult woman who had mild COVID-19 (a few samples of this study predate the infection). Cell type and time point are not known.

This sequence joins TRBV12-3 or TRBV12-4 and TRBJ1-5, with unresolved D. The V end was cut by 2 bases, the J end by 15 bases, with 20 bases between. The CDR3 totals 14 residues. CDR3 sequence reads: CASSLSRQVGPLHF. The CDR3 DNA follows: TGTGCCAGCAGTTTAAGTCGTCAGGTTGGCCCGCTGCATTTT.

A few counts support this clonotype. This chain joins TRBV20-1 and TRBJ1-6, with a weak D call TRBD1 (5 bases). Trimming took 3 bases from V and 7 from J, leaving 13 bases between them. The CDR3 extends over 14 amino acids. CDR1 is DFQATT, CDR2 SNEGSKA, per germline (reference sequence). The CDR3 region is CSARRGRENSPLHF. The CDR3 coding sequence is TGCAGTGCTAGGAGGGGCAGGGAGAATTCACCCCTCCACTTT.

The chain couples TRBV4-2 to TRBJ2-5, with D perhaps matching TRBD1 (6 bases). This CDR3 spans 14 amino acids. CDR1 and CDR2 from the germline V gene are LGHNA and YNFKEQ. The ends were cut back, 4 bases at V and 1 base at J, with 10 bases in the middle. CDR3 residues: CASSPPRGQETQYF. The CDR3 region has the DNA TGTGCCAGCAGCCCACCCAGGGGCCAAGAGACCCAGTACTTC.

The chain has TRBV5-1 and TRBJ1-1; D remains ambiguous. The CDR3 has 16 amino acids. Trimming cost V 1 base and J 1 base, with 14 bases left between them. From germline, CDR1 is SGHRS and CDR2 YFSETQ. The CDR3 protein is CASSLSSRVSNTEAFF. For the CDR3, the DNA is TGCGCCAGCAGCTTGAGTTCCCGGGTTTCGAACACTGAAGCTTTCTTT. Filled out from reference TRBV5-1 and TRBJ1-1, the complete variable domain reads KAGVTQTPRYLIKTRGQQVTLSCSPISGHRSVSWYQQTPGQGLQFLFEYFSETQRNKGNFPGRFSGRQFSNSRSEMNVSTLELGDSALYLCASSLSSRVSNTEAFFGQGTRLTVV.

This clonotype has more than one count but fewer than ten. V is TRBV7-2 and J is TRBJ2-5, with 11 nucleotides matching TRBD2. Germline V gene lookup returns CDR1 SGHTA and CDR2 FQGNSA. The length of the CDR3 is 18 residues. The V and J ends lost 1 base and 7 bases, in that order; junction bases with no gene match: 14. CDR3 nucleotide sequence: TGTGCCAGCAGCTTAGTGATAGCGGGAGGGCCGATGGGAGGGACCCAGTACTTC. It is translated as CASSLVIAGGPMGGTQYF.

This clonotype was picked up many times. The chain employs TRBV7-3 and TRBJ2-3; 8 bases match TRBD1. CDR1 and CDR2 (germline): SGHTA, FQGTGA. The CDR3 extends over 15 amino acids. V gave up 1 base and J gave up 3 bases; unmatched junction bases: 3. The CDR3 loop reads CASSLSRGRTDTQYF. In DNA form, the CDR3 reads TGTGCCAGCAGCTTAAGCAGGGGGCGGACAGATACGCAGTATTTT.

The rearrangement joins TRBV3-1 to TRBJ2-3, with D uncertain. The CDR3 spans 16 residues. V was cut by 1 base and J by 6 bases, with 17 bases left in between. Germline loops: CDR1 LGHDT, CDR2 YNNKEL (reference sequence). CDR3 nucleotides: TGTGCCAGCAGCCAAGGAAGGAGAACGAGTTTGGATACGCAGTATTTT. Its protein is CASSQGRRTSLDTQYF.

This clonotype showed up just a few times. This chain joins TRBV25-1 and TRBJ2-2; TRBD2 is a possible D gene (5 bases). This CDR3 comprises 16 residues. Germline-derived CDR1 and CDR2 are MGHDK and SYGVNS. With 4 bases removed from V and 5 bases from J, the gap between germline ends came to 17 bases. The CDR3 is CASSGRGVGKTGELFF. The DNA of the CDR3 is TGTGCCAGCAGTGGACGGGGAGTAGGAAAAACCGGGGAGCTGTTTTTT.